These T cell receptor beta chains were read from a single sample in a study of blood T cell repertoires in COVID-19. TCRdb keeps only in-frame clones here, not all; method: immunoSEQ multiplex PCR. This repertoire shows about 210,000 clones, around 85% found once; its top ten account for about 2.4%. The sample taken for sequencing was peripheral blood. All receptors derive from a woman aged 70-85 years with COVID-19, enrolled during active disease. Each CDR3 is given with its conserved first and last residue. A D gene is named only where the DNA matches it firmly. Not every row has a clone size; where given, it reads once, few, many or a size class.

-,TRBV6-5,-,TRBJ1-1,TGTGCCAGCAGATCTTCGGGGGGCGTGAACACTGAAGCTTTCTTT,CASRSSGGVNTEAFF
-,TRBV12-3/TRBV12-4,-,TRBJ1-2,TGTGCCAGCAGTTTAGTAGGGGTGGGCTACACCTTC,CASSLVGVGYTF
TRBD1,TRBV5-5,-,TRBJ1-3,TGTGCCAGCAGCTTACAGGGGGCCTTCTCTGGAAACACCATATATTTT,CASSLQGAFSGNTIYF
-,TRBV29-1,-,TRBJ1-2,TGCAGCGTTGATACAGGGAACACCTATGGCTACACCTTC,CSVDTGNTYGYTF
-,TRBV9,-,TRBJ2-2,TGTGCCAGCAGCGTAAGACAGGCGGCGAACACCGGGGAGCTGTTTTTT,CASSVRQAANTGELFF
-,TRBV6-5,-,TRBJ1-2,TGTGCCAGCAGAGATCCAGGGGCCAACTATGGCTACACCTTC,CASRDPGANYGYTF
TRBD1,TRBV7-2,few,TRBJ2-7,TGTGCCAGCAGCAGGAGAGGGACAGGAGATCGCTACGAGCAGTACTTC,CASSRRGTGDRYEQYF
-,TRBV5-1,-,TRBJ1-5,TGCGCCAGCAGCTTGGGAGAGAATCAGCCCCAGCATTTT,CASSLGENQPQHF
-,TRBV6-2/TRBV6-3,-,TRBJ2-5,TGTGCCAGCAGCCTCCATGACCCAGGGCGAGAGACCCAGTACTTC,CASSLHDPGRETQYF
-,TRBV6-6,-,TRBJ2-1,TGTGCCAGCAGTCACGACCGGACTTGGGGGGACTACAATGAGCAGTTCTTC,CASSHDRTWGDYNEQFF
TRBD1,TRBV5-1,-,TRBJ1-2,TGCGCCAGCAGCTTAGGGACAGGAGATAACTATGGCTACACCTTC,CASSLGTGDNYGYTF
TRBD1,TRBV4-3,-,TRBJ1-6,TGCGCCAGCAGCCTAGAGTCGAGGACAGGGGGTTCACCCCTCCACTTT,CASSLESRTGGSPLHF
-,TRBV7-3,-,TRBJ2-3,TGTGCCAGCAGCTCCCGGTGGGGGGGCACAGATACGCAGTATTTT,CASSSRWGGTDTQYF
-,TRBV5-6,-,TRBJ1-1,TGTGCCAGCAGTAAAATCACCACCCCCGCGTACACTGAAGCTTTCTTT,CASSKITTPAYTEAFF
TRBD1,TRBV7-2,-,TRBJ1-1,TGTGCCAGCAGCTTAGCAAGGGCGCAGGGGGTAGCTTTCTTT,CASSLARAQGVAFF
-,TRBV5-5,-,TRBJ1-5,TGTGCCAGCAGCTACACAGGGTTTCTAGGCAATCAGCCCCAGCATTTT,CASSYTGFLGNQPQHF
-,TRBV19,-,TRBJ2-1,TGTGCCAGTAGTACAAGCATATCCTCCTACAATGAGCAGTTCTTC,CASSTSISSYNEQFF
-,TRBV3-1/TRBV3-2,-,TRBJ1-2,TGTGCCAGCATCCCTAGCCGGGACACGGTGTTCCCGTATGGCTACACCTTC,CASIPSRDTVFPYGYTF
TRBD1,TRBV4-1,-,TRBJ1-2,TGCGCCAGCAGCCAAGATGGGGACAGGGGAAGGTATGGCTACACCTTC,CASSQDGDRGRYGYTF
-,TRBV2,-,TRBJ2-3,TGTGCCAGCAGGTCGGGACTTCCCCTTGATACGCAGTATTTT,CASRSGLPLDTQYF
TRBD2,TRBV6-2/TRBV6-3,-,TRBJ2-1,TGTGCCAGCAGTTATCCTAGCGGGGATGGTGAGCAGTTCTTC,CASSYPSGDGEQFF
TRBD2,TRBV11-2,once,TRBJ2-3,TGTGCCAGCAGCTTACGGGGTAGCGGGGGGAAAGATACGCAGTATTTT,CASSLRGSGGKDTQYF
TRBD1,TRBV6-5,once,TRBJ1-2,TGTGCCAGCAGTTACTCGAGACAGGGCGCTGGCTACACCTTC,CASSYSRQGAGYTF
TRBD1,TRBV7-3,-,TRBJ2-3,TGTGCCAGCAGCTTTAGACAGGGTAGCACAGATACGCAGTATTTT,CASSFRQGSTDTQYF
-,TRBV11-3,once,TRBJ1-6,TGTGCCAGCAGCCTATCAAGGGGGGGGCTGGAAAATTCACCCCTCCACTTT,CASSLSRGGLENSPLHF